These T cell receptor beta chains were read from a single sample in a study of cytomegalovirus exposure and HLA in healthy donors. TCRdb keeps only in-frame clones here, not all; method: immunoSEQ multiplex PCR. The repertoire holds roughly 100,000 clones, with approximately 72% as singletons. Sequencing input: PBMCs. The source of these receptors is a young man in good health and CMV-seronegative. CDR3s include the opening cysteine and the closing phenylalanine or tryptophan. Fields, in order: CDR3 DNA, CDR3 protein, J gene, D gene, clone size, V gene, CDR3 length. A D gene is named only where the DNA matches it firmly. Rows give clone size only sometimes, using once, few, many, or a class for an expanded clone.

TGTGCCAGTAGTAATACCAGGCACAATGAGCAGTTCTTC | CASSNTRHNEQFF | TRBJ2-1 | - | - | TRBV19 | 13
TGTGCCAGTGGGGCGGCAGGAGGGAATCGAGAAAAACTGTTTTTT | CASGAAGGNREKLFF | TRBJ1-4 | - | - | TRBV6-5 | 15
TGTGCCAGTAGTCTCACCGGGACAGGCTCATACAATGAGCAGTTCTTC | CASSLTGTGSYNEQFF | TRBJ2-1 | TRBD1 | - | TRBV19 | 16
TGTGCCAGCAGCCGATCCCCCAGCGGGGGTCTCAATGAGCAGTTCTTC | CASSRSPSGGLNEQFF | TRBJ2-1 | TRBD2 | - | TRBV7-7 | 16
TGTGCCAGCAGCCAGGACAGGGTTTTTGAAAAACTGTTTTTT | CASSQDRVFEKLFF | TRBJ1-4 | TRBD1 | - | TRBV6-5 | 14
TGTGCCAGCAGAGAGCGGAACCTGAACACCGGGGAGCTGTTTTTT | CASRERNLNTGELFF | TRBJ2-2 | - | - | TRBV28 | 15
TGTGCCAGCAGCCCCCCAACTAGCGGTGATCAAGAGACCCAGTACTTC | CASSPPTSGDQETQYF | TRBJ2-5 | TRBD2 | - | TRBV7-6 | 16
TGTGCCAGCAAGACCGCAGGGGGAGGTCCGGAAGCTTTCTTT | CASKTAGGGPEAFF | TRBJ1-1 | TRBD1 | - | TRBV25-1 | 14
TGCGCCAGCAGCTTGGGGTTGGCAGGGGGCGTGGAGACCCAGTACTTC | CASSLGLAGGVETQYF | TRBJ2-5 | TRBD1 | - | TRBV5-1 | 16
TGTGCCAGCAGCTTGAGGGGCACGGGCAGGAACACCATATATTTT | CASSLRGTGRNTIYF | TRBJ1-3 | - | - | TRBV5-6 | 15
TGTGCCAGCAGCTTCGGAACTAGCGGGACTCCAAGCTCCTACAATGAGCAGTTCTTC | CASSFGTSGTPSSYNEQFF | TRBJ2-1 | TRBD2 | - | TRBV14 | 19
TGCGCCAGCAGCGACCCCGGGACAGGGGACCTAACTAATGAAAAACTGTTTTTT | CASSDPGTGDLTNEKLFF | TRBJ1-4 | TRBD1 | - | TRBV5-1 | 18
TGTGCCAGCAGTTTAGGGACAGGCTCTGGGGCCAACGTCCTGACTTTC | CASSLGTGSGANVLTF | TRBJ2-6 | TRBD1 | once | TRBV28 | 16
TGTGCCAGCAGCTTATCTAGCGGAAACACCGGGGAGCTGTTTTTT | CASSLSSGNTGELFF | TRBJ2-2 | TRBD2 | - | TRBV6-4 | 15
TGTGCCAGCAGCTCCTATAGCTCCTACGAGCAGTACTTC | CASSSYSSYEQYF | TRBJ2-7 | - | - | TRBV7-2 | 13
TGTGCCAGCAGCTCTGGAGGGTATCAGGAAAAACTGTTTTTT | CASSSGGYQEKLFF | TRBJ1-4 | - | few | TRBV5-6 | 14
TGCGCCAGCAGCTCCGGACAGGGGGCGGACTCTGGGGCCAACGTCCTGACTTTC | CASSSGQGADSGANVLTF | TRBJ2-6 | TRBD1 | - | TRBV5-1 | 18
TGCGCCAGCAGCCAAGATATTGGCGGGTCCTACAATGAGCAGTTCTTC | CASSQDIGGSYNEQFF | TRBJ2-1 | - | - | TRBV4-3 | 16
TGCAGCGTTGGCGGGCTTCGGAACACTGAAGCTTTCTTT | CSVGGLRNTEAFF | TRBJ1-1 | - | - | TRBV29-1 | 13
TGTGCCAGCAGCTCGGTGCTCGGGGCTAGCGGTCCAGATACGCAGTATTTT | CASSSVLGASGPDTQYF | TRBJ2-3 | TRBD2 | - | TRBV5-6 | 17
TGTGCCAGCAGTCCCAGACCAGGGGATCATGGCTACACCTTC | CASSPRPGDHGYTF | TRBJ1-2 | - | - | TRBV27 | 14
TGTGCCAGCAGCCGGGAGTATTCCTACGAGCAGTACTTC | CASSREYSYEQYF | TRBJ2-7 | - | once | TRBV6-5 | 13
TGCGCCAGCAGTGTAGCAAAGGACAATGAGCAGTTCTTC | CASSVAKDNEQFF | TRBJ2-1 | - | - | TRBV10-1 | 13
TGTGCCAGCAGCACCAGGACAGGGAACACCATATATTTT | CASSTRTGNTIYF | TRBJ1-3 | TRBD1 | - | TRBV7-6 | 13
TGCGCCAGCAGCTTGGGCAGGGACTACAATGAGCAGTTCTTC | CASSLGRDYNEQFF | TRBJ2-1 | - | - | TRBV5-1 | 14
TGTGCCAGCAGCCAGAGGACAGGGGGCAAGATGTGGGAGACCCAGTACTTC | CASSQRTGGKMWETQYF | TRBJ2-5 | TRBD1 | - | TRBV14 | 17
TGTGCCAGCAGTTACTCGAGAGGGTGGGAGCAGTACTTC | CASSYSRGWEQYF | TRBJ2-7 | - | - | TRBV6-5 | 13
TGTGCCAGCAGTTCATCATGGACTAGCGGGAGCACAGATACGCAGTATTTT | CASSSSWTSGSTDTQYF | TRBJ2-3 | TRBD2 | - | TRBV28 | 17
TGTGCCAGCAGCTTAGGTTCCCGAGGGGAGACCCAGTACTTC | CASSLGSRGETQYF | TRBJ2-5 | - | - | TRBV7-2 | 14
TGTGCCAGTAGTGATACAGGGACCTTCTATGGCTACACCTTC | CASSDTGTFYGYTF | TRBJ1-2 | - | - | TRBV19 | 14
TGTGCCAGCAGTTATACAGGGAGCCATCAGCCCCAGCATTTT | CASSYTGSHQPQHF | TRBJ1-5 | - | - | TRBV7-9 | 14